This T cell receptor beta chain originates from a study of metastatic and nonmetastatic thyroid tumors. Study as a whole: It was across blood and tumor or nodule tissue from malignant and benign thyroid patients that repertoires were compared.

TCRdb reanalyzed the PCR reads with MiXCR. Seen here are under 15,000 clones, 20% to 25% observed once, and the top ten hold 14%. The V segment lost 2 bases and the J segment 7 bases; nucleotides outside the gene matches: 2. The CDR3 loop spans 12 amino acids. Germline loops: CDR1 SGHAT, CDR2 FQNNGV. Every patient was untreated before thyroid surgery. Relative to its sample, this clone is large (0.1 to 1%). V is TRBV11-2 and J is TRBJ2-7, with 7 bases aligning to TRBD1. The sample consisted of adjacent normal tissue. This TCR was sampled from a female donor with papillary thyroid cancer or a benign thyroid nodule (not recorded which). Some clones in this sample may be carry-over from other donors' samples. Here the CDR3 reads CASSLTGAEQYF. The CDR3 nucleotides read TGTGCCAGCAGCTTAACAGGGGCTGAGCAGTACTTC.